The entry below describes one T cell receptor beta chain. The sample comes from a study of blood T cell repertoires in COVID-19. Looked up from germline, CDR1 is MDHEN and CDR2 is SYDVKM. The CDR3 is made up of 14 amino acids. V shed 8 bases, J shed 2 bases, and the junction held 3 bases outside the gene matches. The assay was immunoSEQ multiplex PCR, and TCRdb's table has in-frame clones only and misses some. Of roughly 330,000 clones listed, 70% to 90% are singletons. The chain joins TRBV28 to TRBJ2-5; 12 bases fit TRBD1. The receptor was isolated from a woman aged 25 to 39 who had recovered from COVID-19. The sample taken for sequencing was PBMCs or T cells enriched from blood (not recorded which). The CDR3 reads CASQGQGAQETQYF. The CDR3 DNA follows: TGTGCCAGCCAGGGACAGGGGGCTCAAGAGACCCAGTACTTC. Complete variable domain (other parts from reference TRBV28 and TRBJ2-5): DVKVTQSSRYLVKRTGEKVFLECVQDMDHENMFWYRQDPGLGLRLIYFSYDVKMKEKGDIPEGYSVSREKKERFSLILESASTNQTSMYLCASQGQGAQETQYFGPGTRLLVL.